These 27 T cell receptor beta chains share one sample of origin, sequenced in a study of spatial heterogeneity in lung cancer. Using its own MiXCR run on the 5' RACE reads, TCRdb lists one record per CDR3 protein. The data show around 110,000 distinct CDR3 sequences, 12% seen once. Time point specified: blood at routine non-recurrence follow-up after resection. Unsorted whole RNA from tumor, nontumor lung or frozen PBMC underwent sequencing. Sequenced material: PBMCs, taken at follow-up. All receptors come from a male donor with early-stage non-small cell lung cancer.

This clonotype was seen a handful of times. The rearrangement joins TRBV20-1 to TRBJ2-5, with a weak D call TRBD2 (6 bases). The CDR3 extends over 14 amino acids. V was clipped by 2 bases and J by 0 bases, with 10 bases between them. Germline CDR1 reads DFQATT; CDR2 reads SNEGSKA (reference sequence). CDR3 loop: CSARSGTDQETQYF. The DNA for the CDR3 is TGCAGTGCTAGATCTGGGACTGACCAAGAGACCCAGTACTTC.

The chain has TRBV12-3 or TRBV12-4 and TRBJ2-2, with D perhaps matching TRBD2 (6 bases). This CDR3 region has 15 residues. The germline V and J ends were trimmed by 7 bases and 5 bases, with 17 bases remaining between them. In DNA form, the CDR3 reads TGTGCCAGCACCGAACGGAGGGGACGAACCGGGGAGCTGTTTTTT. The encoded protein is CASTERRGRTGELFF.

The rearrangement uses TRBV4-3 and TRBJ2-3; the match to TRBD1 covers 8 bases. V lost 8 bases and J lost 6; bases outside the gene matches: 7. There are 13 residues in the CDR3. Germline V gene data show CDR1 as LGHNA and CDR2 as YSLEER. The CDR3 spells CASSGQAMDTQYF. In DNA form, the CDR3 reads TGCGCCAGCTCGGGACAGGCAATGGATACGCAGTATTTT.

CDR3 sequence: CASSSGGRREEKLFF. The CDR3 DNA is TGTGCCAGCAGTTCAGGGGGCCGTCGTGAAGAAAAACTGTTTTTT. This chain links TRBV6-2 or TRBV6-3 with TRBJ1-4; TRBD1 aligns across 8 bases. The V gene's germline CDR1 is MNHEY and CDR2 SVGEGT. V dropped 4 bases and J dropped 8; count of bases not matched to a gene: 9. The CDR3 sequence is 15 residues long.

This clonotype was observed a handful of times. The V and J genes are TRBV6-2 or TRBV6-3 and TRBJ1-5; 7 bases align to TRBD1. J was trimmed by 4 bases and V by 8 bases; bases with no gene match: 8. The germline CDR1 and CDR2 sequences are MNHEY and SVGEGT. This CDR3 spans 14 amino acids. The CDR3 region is CASARQGPNQPQHF. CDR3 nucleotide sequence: TGTGCCAGCGCCCGACAGGGCCCTAATCAGCCCCAGCATTTT.

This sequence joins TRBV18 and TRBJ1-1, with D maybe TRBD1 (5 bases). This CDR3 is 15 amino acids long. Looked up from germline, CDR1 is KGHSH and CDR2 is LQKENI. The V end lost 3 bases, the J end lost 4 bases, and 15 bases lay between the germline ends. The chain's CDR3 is CASSPGTPGGTEAFF. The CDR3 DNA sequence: TGTGCCAGCTCACCCGGGACCCCGGGGGGCACTGAAGCTTTCTTT. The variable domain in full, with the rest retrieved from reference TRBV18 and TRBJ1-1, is NAGVMQNPRHLVRRRGQEARLRCSPMKGHSHVYWYRQLPEEGLKFMVYLQKENIIDESGMPKERFSAEFPKEGPSILRIQQVVRGDSAAYFCASSPGTPGGTEAFFGQGTRLTVV.

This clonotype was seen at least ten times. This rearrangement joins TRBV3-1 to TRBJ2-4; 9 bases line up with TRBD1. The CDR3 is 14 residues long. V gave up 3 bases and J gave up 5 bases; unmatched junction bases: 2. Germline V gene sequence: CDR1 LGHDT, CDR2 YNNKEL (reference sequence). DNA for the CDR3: TGTGCCAGCAGCCAGAGGACAGGGGAAAACATTCAGTACTTC. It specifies CASSQRTGENIQYF.

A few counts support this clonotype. CDR3 residues: CASSEGRQGPNTEAFF. CDR3 coding DNA: TGCGCCAGCAGCGAGGGCCGACAGGGCCCGAACACTGAAGCTTTCTTT. V gene TRBV5-1 combines with J gene TRBJ1-1; 7 nucleotides agree with TRBD1. Trimming took 4 bases from V and 1 from J; bases not matched to a gene: 10. This CDR3 contains 16 residues. Germline CDR1 SGHRS, CDR2 YFSETQ.

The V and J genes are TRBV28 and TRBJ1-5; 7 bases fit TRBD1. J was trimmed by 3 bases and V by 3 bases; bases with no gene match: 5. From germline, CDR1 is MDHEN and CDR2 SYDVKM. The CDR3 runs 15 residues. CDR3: CASSFPDRVNQPQHF. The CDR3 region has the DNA TGTGCCAGCAGTTTCCCTGACAGGGTCAATCAGCCCCAGCATTTT.

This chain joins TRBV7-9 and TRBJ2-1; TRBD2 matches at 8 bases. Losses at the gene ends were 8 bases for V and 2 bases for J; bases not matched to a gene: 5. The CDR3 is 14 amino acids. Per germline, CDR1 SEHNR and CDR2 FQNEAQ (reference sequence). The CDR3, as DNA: TGTGCCAGCGCCCGGGGGGGTACCTACAATGAGCAGTTCTTC. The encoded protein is CASARGGTYNEQFF.

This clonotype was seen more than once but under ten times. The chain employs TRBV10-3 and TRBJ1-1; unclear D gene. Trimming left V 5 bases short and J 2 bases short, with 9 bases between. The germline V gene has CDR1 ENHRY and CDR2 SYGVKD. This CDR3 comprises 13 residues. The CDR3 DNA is TGTGCCATCAGTTCGGGCATTAACACTGAAGCTTTCTTT. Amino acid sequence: CAISSGINTEAFF.

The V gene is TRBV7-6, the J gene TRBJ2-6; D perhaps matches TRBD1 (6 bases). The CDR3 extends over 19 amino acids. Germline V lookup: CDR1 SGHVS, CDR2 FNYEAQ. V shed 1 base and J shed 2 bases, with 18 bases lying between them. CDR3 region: CASSLEVATGSPGANVLTF. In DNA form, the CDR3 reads TGTGCCAGCAGCTTAGAGGTGGCTACAGGGAGTCCTGGGGCCAACGTCCTGACTTTC.

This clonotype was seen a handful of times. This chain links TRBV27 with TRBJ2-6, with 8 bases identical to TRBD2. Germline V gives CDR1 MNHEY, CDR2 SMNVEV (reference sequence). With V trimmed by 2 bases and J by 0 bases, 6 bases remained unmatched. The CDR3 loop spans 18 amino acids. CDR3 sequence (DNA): TGTGCCAGCAGTTTAGTGAGCGGGGGTTTCTCTGGGGCCAACGTCCTGACTTTC. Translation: CASSLVSGGFSGANVLTF.

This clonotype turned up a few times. Written as DNA, the CDR3 is TGTGCCAGCAGGCGTACCGGGTCGCAGAACATTCAGTACTTC. Translation: CASRRTGSQNIQYF. This sequence joins TRBV28 and TRBJ2-4; D unclear. V was trimmed by 6 bases and J by 7 bases, leaving 16 bases between them. Germline values: CDR1 MDHEN, CDR2 SYDVKM. The CDR3 has 14 residues.

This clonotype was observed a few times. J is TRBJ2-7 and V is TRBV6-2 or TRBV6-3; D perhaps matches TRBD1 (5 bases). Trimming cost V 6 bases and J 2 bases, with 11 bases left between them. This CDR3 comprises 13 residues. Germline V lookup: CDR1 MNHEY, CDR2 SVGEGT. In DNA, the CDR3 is TGTGCCAGCAGCTATACAGGCCCCTACGAGCAGTACTTC. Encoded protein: CASSYTGPYEQYF.

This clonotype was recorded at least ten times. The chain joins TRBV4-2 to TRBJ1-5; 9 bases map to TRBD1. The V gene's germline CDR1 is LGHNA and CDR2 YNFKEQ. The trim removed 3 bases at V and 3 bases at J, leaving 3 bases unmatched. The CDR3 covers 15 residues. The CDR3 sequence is CASSHRTGDNQPQHF. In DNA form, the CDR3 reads TGTGCCAGCAGCCATCGGACAGGGGACAATCAGCCCCAGCATTTT.

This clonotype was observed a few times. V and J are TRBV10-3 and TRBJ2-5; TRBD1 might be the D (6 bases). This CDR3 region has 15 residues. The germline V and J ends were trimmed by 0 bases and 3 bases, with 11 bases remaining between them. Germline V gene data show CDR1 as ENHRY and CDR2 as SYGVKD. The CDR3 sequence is CAISESPTGKETQYF. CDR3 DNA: TGTGCCATCAGTGAGTCCCCTACAGGGAAAGAGACCCAGTACTTC.

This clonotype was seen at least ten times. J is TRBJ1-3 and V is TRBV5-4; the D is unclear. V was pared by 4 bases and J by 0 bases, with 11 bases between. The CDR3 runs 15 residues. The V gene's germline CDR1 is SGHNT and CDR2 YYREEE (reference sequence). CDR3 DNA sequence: TGTGCCAGCAGCCTAGGGCCAGGCTCTGGAAACACCATATATTTT. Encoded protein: CASSLGPGSGNTIYF.

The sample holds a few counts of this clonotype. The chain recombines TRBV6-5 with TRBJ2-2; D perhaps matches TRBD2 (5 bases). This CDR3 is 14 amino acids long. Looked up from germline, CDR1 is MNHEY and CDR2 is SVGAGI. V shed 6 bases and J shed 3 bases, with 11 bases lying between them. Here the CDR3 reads CASRIGVDTGELFF. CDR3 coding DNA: TGTGCCAGCAGAATCGGGGTAGACACCGGGGAGCTGTTTTTT.

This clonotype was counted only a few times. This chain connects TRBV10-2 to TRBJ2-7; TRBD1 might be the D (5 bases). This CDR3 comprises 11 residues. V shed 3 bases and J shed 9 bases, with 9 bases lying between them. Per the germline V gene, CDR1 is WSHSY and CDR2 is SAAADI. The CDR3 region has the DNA TGCGCCAGCAGTGAAGGACACGGGCAGTACTTC. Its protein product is CASSEGHGQYF.

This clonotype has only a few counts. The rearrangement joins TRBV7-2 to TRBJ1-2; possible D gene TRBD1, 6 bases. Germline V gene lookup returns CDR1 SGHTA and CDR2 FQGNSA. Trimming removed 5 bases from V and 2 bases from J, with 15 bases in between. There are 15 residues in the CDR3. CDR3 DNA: TGTGCCAGCAGCCTCCAGGGGATACCGAACTATGGCTACACCTTC. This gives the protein CASSLQGIPNYGYTF.

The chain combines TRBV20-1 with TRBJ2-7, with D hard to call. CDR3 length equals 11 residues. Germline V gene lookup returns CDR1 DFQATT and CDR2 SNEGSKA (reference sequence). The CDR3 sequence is CRPLGLYEQYF. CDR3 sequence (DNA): TGCAGGCCGCTCGGGCTCTACGAGCAGTACTTC.

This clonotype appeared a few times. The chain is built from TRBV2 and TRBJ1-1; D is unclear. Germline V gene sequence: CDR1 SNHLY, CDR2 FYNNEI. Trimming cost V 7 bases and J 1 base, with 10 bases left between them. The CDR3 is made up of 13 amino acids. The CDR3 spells CASILQTNTEAFF. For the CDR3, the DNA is TGTGCCAGCATCTTACAGACGAACACTGAAGCTTTCTTT.

In DNA, the CDR3 is TGTGCCAGTAGTATTGGGGGAGGAAGCAATCAGCCCCAGCATTTT. Translating gives CASSIGGGSNQPQHF. The chain couples TRBV19 to TRBJ1-5, with D possibly matching TRBD1 (5 bases). V dropped 3 bases and J dropped 1 base, with 10 bases sitting between them. Per the germline V gene, CDR1 is LNHDA and CDR2 is SQIVND (reference sequence). The CDR3 sequence is 15 residues long.

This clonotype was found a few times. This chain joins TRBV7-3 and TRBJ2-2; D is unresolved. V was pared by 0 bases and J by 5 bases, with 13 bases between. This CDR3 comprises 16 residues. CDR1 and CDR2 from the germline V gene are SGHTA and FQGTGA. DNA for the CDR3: TGTGCCAGCAGCTTAACGATCGGCAGACAAACCGGGGAGCTGTTTTTT. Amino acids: CASSLTIGRQTGELFF. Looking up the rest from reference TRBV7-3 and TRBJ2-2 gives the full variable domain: GAGVSQTPSNKVTEKGKYVELRCDPISGHTALYWYRQSLGQGPEFLIYFQGTGAADDSGLPNDRFFAVRPEGSVSTLKIQRTERGDSAVYLCASSLTIGRQTGELFFGEGSRLTVL.

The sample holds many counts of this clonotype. In nucleotides, the CDR3 is TGTGCCTGGGAAACAGGGGTGGCAGATACGCAGTATTTT. This sequence encodes CAWETGVADTQYF. The gene calls are TRBV30 and TRBJ2-3; 7 nucleotides match TRBD1. The CDR3 has 13 residues. CDR1 GTSNPN and CDR2 SVGIG come from the germline V gene (reference sequence). V gave up 5 bases and J gave up 4 bases; unmatched junction bases: 6.

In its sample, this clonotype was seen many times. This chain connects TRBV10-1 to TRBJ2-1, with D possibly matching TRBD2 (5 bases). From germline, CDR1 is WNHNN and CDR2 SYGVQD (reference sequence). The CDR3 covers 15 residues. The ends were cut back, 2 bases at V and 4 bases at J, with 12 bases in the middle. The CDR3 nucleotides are TGCGCCAGCAGTGAGGAGGGCCTAGGTTACAATGAGCAGTTCTTC. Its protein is CASSEEGLGYNEQFF.